Here is one T cell receptor (beta chain) with its context. Its antigen is not yet known. Base qualities are not recorded, but no much larger clone differs from it by a single base. TCRbeta CDR3 regions were amplified from genomic DNA by means of the immunoSEQ Assay, a bias-controlled multiplex PCR. As for the original processing: Within the assay, amplification of reference gene primers was used to estimate how many nucleated cells each sample contained. To quantify the absolute abundance of each unique TCRbeta CDR3 rearrangement, sequence reads were collapsed and filtered. For each sample, productive Simpson clonality was calculated as the square root of Simpson's diversity index over productive rearrangements. TCRdb mirrors the immuneACCESS table, restricted to in-frame sequences. Some clones are absent from its copies; in checked studies, under half trace to an unresolved V gene, and the reason for the others is unknown. That table furnishes V, J and clone size, whereas the DNA furnished D and trimming. The sample contains 60,000 to 90,000 clones, roughly 84% of them found a single time. The ten largest clones capture roughly 9.8% of the sample.

One collaborating source in Seattle enrolled patients during active infection and followed them longitudinally through the course of disease. Each collaborating institution followed its own protocols to collect whole blood in K2EDTA tubes. For TCRbeta analysis, collaborator samples were shipped as frozen whole blood, as isolated PBMCs, or as DNA extracted from either sample type. Measured from the cysteine to the phenylalanine, the CDR3 is 16 residues long. The only DNA kept is the CDR3, 48 bases in frame from the first base. In the germline V gene, CDR1 corresponds to MNHEY and CDR2 to SVGAGI. V lost 0 bases and J lost 2 bases; the stretch between them is 12 bases long. The source of the sample is a study of blood T cell repertoires in COVID-19 (TCRdb year 2020). As for the study more broadly: Samples from collaborators originated in the United States, Italy and Spain and spanned both the acute and convalescent phases of COVID-19. The sample metadata nearly always contained a de-identified subject ID, COVID-19 status, age in years and sex. The repertoires were made available in a free public database intended to serve as a resource for research on the immune response to SARS-CoV-2. HLA class I and class II types, where available, came from metadata supplied by the sample provider rather than from assay-based typing. The samples were drawn from the first 160 participants of the ongoing ImmuneRACE study and from some 1,300 subjects provided by 6 global collaborators. Deeply sampled blood TCRbeta repertoires from subjects exposed to, actively infected with, or recovered from COVID-19 were included in the dataset. The prospective study material was composed of cDNA or gDNA derived from T cells, B-cell-depleted T cells, or PBMCs.

Paper-wide results and their limitations: The quantity of clinical and demographic metadata differed by source and by participant and was supplied without curation.

This clonotype originated in a man aged 60-69 years with COVID-19, enrolled during active disease. The rearrangement combines TRBV6-5 with TRBJ2-3, and possibly TRBD2, on 6 matching bases. Sequences were obtained from peripheral blood. The encoded CDR3 is CASSYSRWGVTDTQYF. The DNA is as follows: TGTGCCAGCAGTTACTCGCGGTGGGGGGTCACAGATACGCAGTATTTT.